This T cell receptor beta chain stems from a study of OX40 agonist ivuxolimab in advanced cancers. About the research overall: Patients received the agonistic anti-OX40 (CD134) antibody ivuxolimab. The dose-escalation group included hepatocellular carcinoma, melanoma, renal cell carcinoma and head and neck cancer. Study conclusions and caveats: Certain nonresponders additionally had low normalized T-cell clonal expansion. Among patients with partial responses at 0.1-3.0 mg/kg, clonal expansion was among the lowest.

On this clone itself: Its specificity is not known.

V lost 0 bases to trimming and J lost 1 base, with 12 bases between them. Germline CDR1 MNHNS, CDR2 SASEGT. The CDR3 has 17 amino acids. Clones were read by immunoSEQ multiplex PCR, and TCRdb kept only the in-frame ones, dropping some. The sample consists of some 74,000 clones, over 75% of them appearing once. This specimen consisted of CD4+ or CD8+ T cells sorted from blood, obtained in a trial of the OX40 agonist ivuxolimab. This clonotype was obtained from an adult with an advanced solid tumor such as melanoma, head and neck, liver or kidney cancer. The V gene is TRBV6-1, the J gene TRBJ2-2; D possibly corresponds to TRBD2 (6 bases). In DNA, the CDR3 is TGTGCCAGCAGTGAAGCGCGGGGCAGGCGGAACACCGGGGAGCTGTTTTTT. This codes for CASSEARGRRNTGELFF.